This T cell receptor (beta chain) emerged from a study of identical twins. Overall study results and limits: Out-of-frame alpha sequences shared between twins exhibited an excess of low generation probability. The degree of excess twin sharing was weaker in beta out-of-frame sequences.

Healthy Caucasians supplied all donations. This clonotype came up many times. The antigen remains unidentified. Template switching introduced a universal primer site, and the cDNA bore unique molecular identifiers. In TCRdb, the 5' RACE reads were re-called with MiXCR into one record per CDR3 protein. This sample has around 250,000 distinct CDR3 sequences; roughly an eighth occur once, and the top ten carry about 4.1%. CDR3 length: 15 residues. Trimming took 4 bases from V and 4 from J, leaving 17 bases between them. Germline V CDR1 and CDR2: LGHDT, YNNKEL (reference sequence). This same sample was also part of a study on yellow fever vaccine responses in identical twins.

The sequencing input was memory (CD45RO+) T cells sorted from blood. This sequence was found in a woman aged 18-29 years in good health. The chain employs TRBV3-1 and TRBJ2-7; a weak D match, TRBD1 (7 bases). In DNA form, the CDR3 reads TGTGCCAGCAGCCTCAGGGGGGACCGATTTTACGAGCAGTACTTC. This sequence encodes CASSLRGDRFYEQYF.